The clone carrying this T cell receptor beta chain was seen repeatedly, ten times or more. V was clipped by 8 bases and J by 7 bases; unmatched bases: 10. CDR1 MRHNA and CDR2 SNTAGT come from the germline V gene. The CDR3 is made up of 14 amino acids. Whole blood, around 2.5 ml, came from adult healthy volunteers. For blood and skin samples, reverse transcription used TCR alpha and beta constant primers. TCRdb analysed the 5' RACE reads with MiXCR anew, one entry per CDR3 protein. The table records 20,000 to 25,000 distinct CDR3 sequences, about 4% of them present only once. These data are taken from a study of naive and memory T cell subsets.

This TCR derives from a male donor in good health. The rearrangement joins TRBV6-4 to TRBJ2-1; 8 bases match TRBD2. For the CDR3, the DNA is TGTGCCAGCCGGGCGGGGGGCAGAGGGAATGAGCAGTTCTTC. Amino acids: CASRAGGRGNEQFF.